This T cell receptor (beta chain) comes out of a study of cytomegalovirus exposure and HLA in healthy donors. For the study at large: Counted in an early data release were 75 million to 85 million unique TCRs from HLA-typed donors.

V lost 6 bases to trimming and J lost 0 bases, with 8 bases between them. Per the germline V gene, CDR1 is MNHNY and CDR2 is SVGAGI (reference sequence). CDR3 length: 14 amino acids. Regarding the study as a whole: Three CMV-associated chains were confirmed in vitro to be specific for CMV antigens. As was reported, the HLA-A and HLA-B alleles of most subjects were accurately predicted from TCR beta sequences.

PCR amplification relied on 60 Vbeta primers (plus 13 Jbeta primers). Method: immunoSEQ multiplex PCR; TCRdb's copy keeps in-frame clones and lacks some. The sample data list roughly 200,000 clones. Remarks on this clone: Its antigen is still unknown.

The source of this sequence is a man aged 25-45 years in good health and CMV-seronegative. V is TRBV6-6 and J is TRBJ2-2; the D gene is possibly TRBD1 (5 bases). The specimen was PBMCs. CDR3 residues: CASRPTANTGELFF. CDR3 nucleotide sequence: TGTGCCAGCAGGCCGACAGCGAACACCGGGGAGCTGTTTTTT.